What follows is one T cell receptor (beta chain) and its context. This table comes from immunoSEQ multiplex PCR, and its TCRdb copy is limited to in-frame clones, with some not included. Found here are about 170,000 clones, about 90% of them singletons; the top ten hold more than 6.5%. Participants, 18 to 89 years old, spanned around 25 US areas. Participants reported their clinical history, and cohort assignment relied on those reports. This record belongs to a study of blood T cell repertoires in COVID-19. The overall study: Specimens from acute and convalescent COVID-19 originated in the United States, Italy and Spain.

The CDR3 contains 21 residues. Sequencing input: PBMCs or T cells enriched from blood (not recorded which). The receptor comes from a woman aged 45 to 65 who had recovered from COVID-19. The V gene is TRBV21-1, the J gene TRBJ2-1; the tabulated D call, TRBD2, remains unverified against the DNA. TRBV21-1 is noted as a pseudogene. CDR3 amino acids: CASSKENRQKATPHNLNEQFF. The CDR3 nucleotides read TGTGCCAGCAGCAAAGAGAATCGGCAGAAAGCGACGCCTCATAACCTTAATGAGCAGTTCTTC.